The table lists the clone carrying this T cell receptor (beta chain) with a few counts. The data belong to a study of response to subunit inactivated influenza vaccine. This CDR3 contains 15 residues. Trimming pared 1 base from V and 1 base from J, leaving 10 bases between. CDR1 is SGHTA, CDR2 FQGNSA, per germline. TCRdb re-analysed the RT-PCR reads in MiXCR, keeping a single row per CDR3 protein. The sample carries around 760,000 distinct CDR3 sequences, approximately 14% recorded once. The receptor's source is a man aged 45-65 years who received an inactivated influenza vaccine. This chain connects TRBV7-2 to TRBJ1-1; weak D call: TRBD1 (5 bases). The input for sequencing was PBMCs from blood, taken around 14 days before vaccination. DNA of the CDR3: TGTGCCAGCAGCTTAGGACCGGGGCCGAACACTGAAGCTTTCTTT. Its translation is CASSLGPGPNTEAFF.